What follows describes a single T cell receptor (beta chain). No antigen is known for it. The record originates from a study of radiotherapy plus CTLA-4 blockade in lung cancer. Study findings and constraints: Peripheral blood showed expansion of tumor-derived TCR clones after radiotherapy and ipilimumab.

Libraries were prepared by immunoSEQ multiplex PCR; TCRdb keeps only in-frame clonotypes and omits some of them. The sample consists of about 78,000 clones, more than 75% of them appearing once. There are 16 residues in the CDR3. With 0 bases clipped from V and 0 bases from J, the junction kept 4 bases outside the gene matches. CDR1 is SGHRS and CDR2 is YFSETQ in the germline V gene. This receptor was identified in a human donor with non-small cell lung cancer who had a partial response to radiotherapy plus ipilimumab. The chain employs TRBV5-1 and TRBJ2-3, with 7 bases matching TRBD1. This sample comprised peripheral blood, obtained from a patient treated with radiotherapy plus ipilimumab. CDR3 DNA sequence: TGCGCCAGCAGCTTGGAAGGGGGCTCTAGCACAGATACGCAGTATTTT. This codes for CASSLEGGSSTDTQYF.